This note documents a single T cell receptor beta chain sequence. As yet, its antigen is unknown. These data come from a study of T cells in Graves' hyperthyroidism and ophthalmopathy. Regions amplified from RNA transcripts were the TCR beta CDR3 regions. In the first-round RT-PCR of the TCR CDR3, the HTBI primer set was used. TCRdb reprocessed the multiplex PCR reads via MiXCR and lists one record per CDR3 protein. The table has under 800,000 distinct CDR3 sequences, about 15% seen once; the top ten hold about 9.4%. Looked up from germline, CDR1 is SQVTM and CDR2 is ANQGSEA. The germline V and J ends were trimmed by 4 bases and 6 bases, with 16 bases remaining between them. This CDR3 is built from 13 residues. Stable Graves' hyperthyroidism denoted no ophthalmopathy progression over 18 months. Extraction of PBMCs used approximately 10 ml of fresh peripheral blood. Study results and caveats: Model-based prediction identified ophthalmopathy a median roughly 6.1 months prior to its onset. Most clonotypes expanded in the thyroid (above 0.001) were also present in blood.

The sample comprised blood. The chain uses TRBV29-1 and TRBJ2-7; D is perhaps TRBD2 (6 bases). The TCR sequence derives from a woman between 18 and 29 years old with Graves' hyperthyroidism. The DNA of the CDR3 is TGCAGCGTTGCCCCAGGGAGGTTCGGCGAGCAGTACTTC. Protein product: CSVAPGRFGEQYF.